This T cell receptor (beta chain) was sequenced for a study of cytomegalovirus exposure and HLA in healthy donors. Overall study findings and caveats: Analyzed later, most CMV-associated TCR beta chains appeared HLA-restricted. According to an earlier analysis, most TCR beta V segments yielded productive rearrangements about 90% or about 30% of the time.

A remark on this clone: No antigen is known for it.

PCR was performed using 60 Vbeta and 13 Jbeta primers. TCRdb's copy holds only in-frame clones and misses some; the assay was immunoSEQ multiplex PCR. Seen here are 150,000 or so clones, 65% to 85% observed once, and the top ten hold roughly 6.3%. The source is a male donor in good health and CMV-seropositive. Sequencing input: PBMCs.

CDR3 coding DNA: TGTGCCAGCTCAACCGGGCAGGGAAACACCGGGGAGCTGTTTTTT. It specifies CASSTGQGNTGELFF. The rearrangement links TRBV18 to TRBJ2-2; D is perhaps TRBD1 (5 bases). Trimming shortened V by 5 bases and J by 2 bases, and 12 bases separated the two germline ends. Per the germline V gene, CDR1 is KGHSH and CDR2 is LQKENI. CDR3 length: 15 amino acids.